These 29 T cell receptor beta chains share one sample of origin, sequenced in a study of blood T cell repertoires in COVID-19. Repertoires were generated with immunoSEQ multiplex PCR, while TCRdb's copy carries only in-frame clones and drops some. This sample has 150,000 to 200,000 clones, with 65% to 85% found just once. Sequenced input: PBMCs or T cells enriched from blood (not recorded which). These receptors were obtained from a woman between 25 and 40 years old who had been exposed to COVID-19.

The genes are TRBV6-5 and TRBJ1-1, with TRBD1 identical over 8 bases. J lost 3 bases, V lost 6 bases, and 9 bases had no gene match. Germline V gives CDR1 MNHEY, CDR2 SVGAGI. The CDR3 contains 15 residues. Written as DNA, the CDR3 is TGTGCCAGCAGCTATCCAGGGGGCTCTTACACTGAAGCTTTCTTT. Translation: CASSYPGGSYTEAFF.

The chain has TRBV5-5 and TRBJ1-2, with D perhaps TRBD1 (5 bases). Looked up from germline, CDR1 is SGHKS and CDR2 is YYEKEE (reference sequence). The length of the CDR3 is 15 residues. With 2 bases removed from V and 1 base from J, the gap between germline ends came to 12 bases. The CDR3 DNA follows: TGTGCCAGCAGCTTCAGGGACTATTTTAACTATGGCTACACCTTC. It translates to CASSFRDYFNYGYTF.

The chain couples TRBV19 to TRBJ1-3; a possible D gene is TRBD1 (6 bases). This CDR3 is 16 amino acids long. CDR1 is LNHDA, CDR2 SQIVND, per germline (reference sequence). The germline V and J ends were trimmed by 2 bases and 2 bases, with 13 bases remaining between them. The DNA for the CDR3 is TGTGCCAGTAGTATACCGCACAGGGATCCTGGAAACACCATATATTTT. The encoded protein is CASSIPHRDPGNTIYF.

The V call is TRBV19, the J call TRBJ1-6; D is perhaps TRBD1 (5 bases). V shed 11 bases and J shed 9 bases, with 11 bases lying between them. This CDR3 has 11 amino acids. Per germline, CDR1 LNHDA and CDR2 SQIVND (reference sequence). This CDR3 reads CASGGVSPLHF. The DNA of the CDR3 is TGTGCCTCCGGAGGGGTTTCACCCCTCCACTTT.

The genes are TRBV4-3 and TRBJ2-3, with TRBD1 matching over 9 bases. The trim removed 3 bases at V and 5 bases at J, leaving 15 bases unmatched. Germline CDR1 and CDR2: LGHNA and YSLEER. The CDR3 loop spans 18 amino acids. DNA of the CDR3: TGCGCCAGCAGCCAGAACCCCGTCGGGACAGGGTATATAGATACGCAGTATTTT. Its translation is CASSQNPVGTGYIDTQYF.

As regards this clone: The DNA is omitted, as the CDR3 cannot be located on it reliably, and the CDR3 follows TCRdb's listing. The CDR3 is CASLLWGQGNPFF. The rearrangement links TRBV2 to TRBJ1-1; TRBD1, the table's D call, lacks a check against the DNA. Germline CDR1 reads SNHLY; CDR2 reads FYNNEI. The CDR3 spans 13 amino acids, including both terminal residues.

The chain uses TRBV7-2 and TRBJ2-1; D is uncertain. CDR1 is SGHTA and CDR2 is FQGNSA in the germline V gene. The CDR3 runs 15 residues. V lost 1 base to trimming and J lost 7 bases, with 14 bases between them. DNA of the CDR3: TGTGCCAGCAGCTTAGACGGTTACTCGGGTAATGAGCAGTTCTTC. Encoded protein: CASSLDGYSGNEQFF.

The chain joins TRBV30 to TRBJ1-3, with 7 nucleotides matching TRBD1. This CDR3 spans 12 amino acids. The V gene's germline CDR1 is GTSNPN and CDR2 SVGIG (reference sequence). The V and J ends lost 2 bases and 8 bases, in that order; junction bases with no gene match: 3. For the CDR3, the DNA is TGTGCCTGGAGTCCCAGGGGGGACACCATATATTTT. It translates to CAWSPRGDTIYF. Complete variable domain (other parts from reference TRBV30 and TRBJ1-3): SQTIHQWPATLVQPVGSPLSLECTVEGTSNPNLYWYRQAAGRGLQLLFYSVGIGQISSEVPQNLSASRPQDRQFILSSKKLLLSDSGFYLCAWSPRGDTIYFGEGSWLTVV.

This clone has only one observation. The genes are TRBV29-1 and TRBJ1-2; D is perhaps TRBD1 (5 bases). Germline-derived CDR1 and CDR2 are SQVTM and ANQGSEA. The CDR3 is 13 residues long. Deletions cut 3 bases from V and 3 bases from J, with 11 bases between. The CDR3 nucleotides read TGCAGCGTTGATGGGGGGAACTACTATGGCTACACCTTC. Encoded protein: CSVDGGNYYGYTF.

The chain is built from TRBV24-1 and TRBJ2-2, with D possibly matching TRBD2 (6 bases). CDR3 length equals 16 residues. Trimming stripped 6 bases from V and 0 bases from J, with 13 bases between. Germline V lookup: CDR1 KGHDR, CDR2 SFDVKD. The CDR3 nucleotides are TGTGCCACCAGTTCGATGGGAGGACCGAACACCGGGGAGCTGTTTTTT. As protein: CATSSMGGPNTGELFF.

The chain has TRBV3-1 (or the pseudogene TRBV3-2) and TRBJ2-3; D gene ambiguous. CDR3 length: 14 amino acids. Germline V CDR1 and CDR2: LGHDT, YNNKEL (reference sequence). V lost 0 bases and J 0 bases, leaving 4 bases between the germline ends. The CDR3 nucleotides read TGTGCCAGCAGCCAAGATAGTAGCACAGATACGCAGTATTTT. This translates into CASSQDSSTDTQYF.

V usage is TRBV12-3 or TRBV12-4 and J usage is TRBJ1-5; D gene unclear. The CDR3 is 13 amino acids. Trimming cost V 6 bases and J 1 base, with 7 bases left between them. The CDR3 loop is CASSIQSNQPQHF. CDR3 DNA: TGTGCCAGCAGCATACAGAGCAATCAGCCCCAGCATTTT.

The rearrangement links TRBV27 to TRBJ1-3, with 7 nucleotides matching TRBD1. V was clipped by 7 bases and J by 1 base; unmatched bases: 16. Germline assignment: CDR1 MNHEY and CDR2 SMNVEV (reference sequence). This CDR3 spans 18 amino acids. CDR3 in DNA: TGTGCCAGCAACCCCAAGAAGACAGGGTGGATATCTGGAAACACCATATATTTT. The encoded protein is CASNPKKTGWISGNTIYF.

This chain uses TRBV14 with TRBJ2-2, with D maybe TRBD2 (5 bases). Germline V gene lookup returns CDR1 SGHDN and CDR2 FVKESK. The CDR3 consists of 12 residues. V lost 4 bases and J 10 bases, leaving 10 bases between the germline ends. This chain's CDR3 is CASSRLAEELFF. Here the CDR3 DNA reads TGTGCCAGCAGCCGTCTAGCAGAGGAGCTGTTTTTT.

This chain connects TRBV2 to TRBJ1-2; a weak D match, TRBD1 (6 bases). This CDR3 region has 12 residues. Germline V gene lookup returns CDR1 SNHLY and CDR2 FYNNEI. With 4 bases removed from V and 6 bases from J, the gap between germline ends came to 9 bases. The CDR3 bases are TGTGCCAGCAGTGTCCAGGGGAATGGCTACACCTTC. This sequence encodes CASSVQGNGYTF.

CDR3 loop: CASSFRGSAEAFF. CDR3 nucleotides: TGTGCCAGCAGCTTCCGGGGGAGCGCTGAAGCTTTCTTT. This chain links TRBV5-8 with TRBJ1-1; perhaps TRBD1 as D (5 bases). This CDR3 spans 13 amino acids. Germline CDR1 and CDR2: SGHTS and YDEGEE. V gave up 2 bases and J gave up 6 bases, with 11 bases separating them.

J is TRBJ1-1 and V is TRBV6-2 or TRBV6-3, with a possible D match to TRBD1 (5 bases). The CDR3 is made up of 19 amino acids. Germline V gives CDR1 MNHEY, CDR2 SVGEGT. V lost 4 bases to trimming and J lost 1 base, with 25 bases between them. CDR3 protein: CASSFPPSVPGLRNTEAFF. For the CDR3, the DNA is TGTGCCAGCAGTTTCCCACCCTCTGTTCCGGGACTGAGGAACACTGAAGCTTTCTTT.

This clone is a singleton in its sample. The V and J genes are TRBV9 and TRBJ2-3; TRBD2 aligns across 8 bases. This CDR3 has 13 residues. Germline V gene lookup returns CDR1 SGDLS and CDR2 YYNGEE. Losses at the gene ends were 7 bases for V and 3 bases for J; bases not matched to a gene: 4. The CDR3 loop reads CASQRGSTDTQYF. The CDR3 nucleotides read TGTGCCAGCCAGCGGGGGTCGACAGATACGCAGTATTTT.

This clone turned up a few times. The chain has TRBV10-3 and TRBJ1-2, with TRBD1 identical over 9 bases. Germline V CDR1 and CDR2: ENHRY, SYGVKD. V was clipped by 9 bases and J by 1 base; unmatched bases: 3. The CDR3 totals 13 residues. The CDR3 reads CAIRQGDNYGYTF. In DNA, the CDR3 is TGTGCCATACGACAGGGGGATAACTATGGCTACACCTTC.

The chain combines TRBV12-3 or TRBV12-4 with TRBJ1-5; TRBD1 might be the D (6 bases). Trimming took off 2 bases at V and 5 bases at J, with 7 bases between the two ends. CDR3 length: 13 residues. CDR3 DNA: TGTGCCAGCAGTTTATCAGGGGATCAGCCCCAGCATTTT. This codes for CASSLSGDQPQHF.

This chain uses TRBV27 with TRBJ1-1; possible D gene TRBD1, 5 bases. Trimming stripped 0 bases from V and 6 bases from J, with 17 bases between. Germline assignment: CDR1 MNHEY and CDR2 SMNVEV (reference sequence). The length of the CDR3 is 16 residues. The CDR3: CASSLSGGLGSPEAFF. For the CDR3, the DNA is TGTGCCAGCAGTTTATCGGGGGGGTTGGGGTCACCTGAAGCTTTCTTT.

The chain has TRBV19 and TRBJ2-7, with D perhaps matching TRBD2 (5 bases). This CDR3 is 15 amino acids long. CDR1 is LNHDA and CDR2 is SQIVND in the germline V gene (reference sequence). Trimming pared 1 base from V and 3 bases from J, leaving 13 bases between. The CDR3 region has the DNA TGTGCCAGTAGTATAGGAGGGCAGCTTTACTACGAGCAGTACTTC. Translated: CASSIGGQLYYEQYF.

The DNA for the CDR3 is TGTGCCTGGAGTCCTGGGAGGGGGAGAGAAAAACTGTTTTTT. The encoded protein is CAWSPGRGREKLFF. The chain couples TRBV30 to TRBJ1-4; D might be TRBD1 (6 bases). CDR1 GTSNPN and CDR2 SVGIG come from the germline V gene (reference sequence). The CDR3 sequence is 14 residues long. V dropped 2 bases and J dropped 8 bases, with 15 bases sitting between them. Based on the CDR3 plus reference TRBV30 and TRBJ1-4, the full variable domain is SQTIHQWPATLVQPVGSPLSLECTVEGTSNPNLYWYRQAAGRGLQLLFYSVGIGQISSEVPQNLSASRPQDRQFILSSKKLLLSDSGFYLCAWSPGRGREKLFFGSGTQLSVL.

CDR3 sequence (DNA): TGCGCCAGCAGCCCCGGGAGTTCGGACAATGAGCAGTTCTTC. Amino acid sequence: CASSPGSSDNEQFF. The chain recombines TRBV5-1 with TRBJ2-1, with a tentative D call TRBD2 (6 bases). This CDR3 is built from 14 residues. The V end was cut by 4 bases, the J end by 5 bases, with 13 bases between. CDR1 SGHRS and CDR2 YFSETQ come from the germline V gene.

This clone was observed a handful of times. This sequence joins TRBV5-4 and TRBJ1-3; 7 positions agree with TRBD1. Germline trimming cut 5 bases from V and 0 bases from J; bases unmatched to any gene: 5. CDR1 and CDR2 (germline): SGHNT, YYREEE (reference sequence). This CDR3 is built from 15 residues. CDR3 protein: CASSRDSFSGNTIYF. For the CDR3, the DNA is TGTGCCAGCAGTCGGGACAGCTTCTCTGGAAACACCATATATTTT.

In DNA, the CDR3 is TGTGCCAGCAGTTACTCGTGGACAGGGACCGACAATGAGCAGTTCTTC. It is translated as CASSYSWTGTDNEQFF. The genes are TRBV6-5 and TRBJ2-1; 8 bases are shared with TRBD1. Germline lookup yields CDR1 MNHEY and CDR2 SVGAGI. V dropped 0 bases and J dropped 5; count of bases not matched to a gene: 6. The CDR3 runs to 16 residues.

The V call is TRBV4-1, the J call TRBJ1-5; tentatively, D is TRBD1 (6 bases). Germline CDR1 reads MGHRA; CDR2 reads YSYEKL. The CDR3 is 16 amino acids. V gave up 3 bases and J gave up 5 bases, with 17 bases separating them. The CDR3 region is CASSHARTGRDQPQHF. The CDR3 DNA is TGCGCCAGCAGCCATGCCCGAACAGGGCGAGATCAGCCCCAGCATTTT.

This chain uses TRBV4-3 with TRBJ1-3, with D perhaps TRBD1 (5 bases). Germline values: CDR1 LGHNA, CDR2 YSLEER. The CDR3 sequence is 15 residues long. The V end was cut by 4 bases, the J end by 3 bases, with 13 bases between. CDR3 protein: CASSRSPGGGNTIYF. CDR3 DNA sequence: TGCGCCAGCAGCCGGTCCCCGGGGGGTGGAAACACCATATATTTT.

This sequence joins TRBV5-1 and TRBJ1-2; no clear D gene. Trimming took 5 bases from V and 3 from J, leaving 11 bases between them. The CDR3 runs to 13 residues. Per germline, CDR1 SGHRS and CDR2 YFSETQ. CDR3: CASSSSGDYGYTF. CDR3 coding DNA: TGCGCCAGCAGTTCCTCGGGAGACTATGGCTACACCTTC.